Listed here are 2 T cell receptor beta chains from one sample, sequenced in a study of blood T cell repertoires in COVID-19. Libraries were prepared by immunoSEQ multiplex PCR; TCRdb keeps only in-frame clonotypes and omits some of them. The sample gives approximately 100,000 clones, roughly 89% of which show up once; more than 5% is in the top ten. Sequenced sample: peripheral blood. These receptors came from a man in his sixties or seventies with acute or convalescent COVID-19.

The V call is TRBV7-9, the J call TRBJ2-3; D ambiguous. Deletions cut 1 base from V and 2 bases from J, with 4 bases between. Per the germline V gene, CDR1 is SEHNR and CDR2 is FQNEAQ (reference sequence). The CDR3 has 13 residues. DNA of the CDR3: TGTGCCAGCAGCTTAGGGGCCACAGATACGCAGTATTTT. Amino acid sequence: CASSLGATDTQYF.

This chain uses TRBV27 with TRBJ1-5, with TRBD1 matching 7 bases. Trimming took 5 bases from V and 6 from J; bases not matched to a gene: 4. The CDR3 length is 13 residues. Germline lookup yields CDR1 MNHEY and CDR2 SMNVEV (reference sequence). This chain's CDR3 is CASSPGGSQPQHF. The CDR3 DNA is TGTGCCAGCAGTCCAGGGGGGAGTCAGCCCCAGCATTTT.